The rows below give T cell receptor beta chains drawn from one sample of a study of blood T cell repertoires in COVID-19. Assay used: immunoSEQ multiplex PCR; TCRdb lists only in-frame clones, some missing. This table has fewer than 200,000 clones, roughly nine tenths appearing once. Sequenced: peripheral blood. Receptors were obtained from a man between 65 and 80 years old with active or convalescent COVID-19. The CDR3 runs from the conserved cysteine through the conserved F or W. The D gene is left open where the match is weak. Not all rows give a size; the values are once, few, many and, for expanded clones, a class.

clone_size j_call v_call d_call cdr3_nt cdr3_aa
. TRBJ1-1 TRBV6-5 . TGTGCCAGCAGGCCTCGTCGGTACACTGAAGCTTTCTTT CASRPRRYTEAFF
. TRBJ1-1 TRBV6-4 . TGTGCCAGCAGTGACTCGGCAGGGCCGAACACTGAAGCTTTCTTT CASSDSAGPNTEAFF
. TRBJ1-4 TRBV12-3/TRBV12-4 . TGTGCCAGCAGCCGAATGCAACTGGAAAAACTGTTTTTT CASSRMQLEKLFF
. TRBJ2-7 TRBV4-3 . TGCGCCAGCAGCCAAGAAGGCGGAGTTCCATACGAGCAGTACTTC CASSQEGGVPYEQYF
. TRBJ2-5 TRBV19 . TGTGCCAGTAGCCCCAGTTGGAGCCAAGAGACCCAGTACTTC CASSPSWSQETQYF
many TRBJ2-2 TRBV27 . TGTGCCAGCAGTTTGCAGCGTTTTACTACCGGGGAGCTGTTTTTT CASSLQRFTTGELFF
. TRBJ1-4 TRBV5-5 . TGTGCCAGCAGCTTTGGACAAGCAACTAATGAAAAACTGTTTTTT CASSFGQATNEKLFF
. TRBJ2-3 TRBV2 TRBD1 TGTGCCAGCAGACCGGGACAGGGATTTACAGATACGCAGTATTTT CASRPGQGFTDTQYF
few TRBJ2-7 TRBV28 . TGTGCCAGCACAAAGGGGGTTTACGAGCAGTACTTC CASTKGVYEQYF
. TRBJ1-5 TRBV7-2 TRBD1 TGTGCCAGCAGCTTAGGGGTGACAGGGGAATTCAATCAGCCCCAGCATTTT CASSLGVTGEFNQPQHF
. TRBJ1-5 TRBV7-9 . TGTGCCAGCAGCCTCGGGACTGTACCGGGCAATCAGCCCCAGCATTTT CASSLGTVPGNQPQHF
. TRBJ1-1 TRBV5-1 . TGCGCCAGCAGCTTGGGGTCCACCGGGAACACTGAAGCTTTCTTT CASSLGSTGNTEAFF
. TRBJ1-5 TRBV23-1 . TGCGCCAGCAACTCACCGCGGCCCCAGCATTTT CASNSPRPQHF
. TRBJ1-5 TRBV20-1 . TGCAGTGCTAGTGGAGGGAGGCAGCCCCAGCATTTT CSASGGRQPQHF
. TRBJ2-7 TRBV2 . TGTGCCAGCAGCCCGGACCGAGGGTCCTACGAGCAGTACTTC CASSPDRGSYEQYF
. TRBJ2-5 TRBV4-1 . TGCGCCAGCAGCCAATGGGGGCGGGGAGGGGAGACCCAGTACTTC CASSQWGRGGETQYF
once TRBJ2-7 TRBV29-1 . TGCAGCGTTGCTCACCCGCGGCGGGCCCACGAGCAGTACTTC CSVAHPRRAHEQYF
. TRBJ2-1 TRBV6-2/TRBV6-3 TRBD1 TGTGCCAGCAGTCGCCGGGACAGGGGAAAAGCGGGACCGGTCGAGCAGTTCTTC CASSRRDRGKAGPVEQFF
. TRBJ2-1 TRBV9 . TGTGCCAGCAGCGTAGTGGCTAGCAGCAATGAGCAGTTCTTC CASSVVASSNEQFF
. TRBJ2-7 TRBV28 . TGTGCCAGCAGTTTTGCAAATGGGGGGGCACCCTACGAGCAGTACTTC CASSFANGGAPYEQYF
. TRBJ2-3 TRBV9 . TGTGCCAGCAGCGCCCAATTAAGCGGTGGGGGCGCGAGCACAGATACGCAGTATTTT CASSAQLSGGGASTDTQYF
. TRBJ1-2 TRBV3-1/TRBV3-2 TRBD1 TGTGCCAGCAGGCAGACAGGGTACTATGGCTACACCTTC CASRQTGYYGYTF
. TRBJ1-2 TRBV11-2 . TGTGCCAGCAGCCTAGGACAGTTCTATGGCTACACCTTC CASSLGQFYGYTF
. TRBJ2-7 TRBV24-1 TRBD1 TGTGCCACCGGAGAGACAGGGGTAAGCGAGCAGTACTTC CATGETGVSEQYF
. TRBJ1-2 TRBV7-8 . TGTGCCAGCAGCTTAGCGGGCAGAAACTATGGCTACACCTTC CASSLAGRNYGYTF
. TRBJ2-1 TRBV19 TRBD1 TGTGCCAGTAGTACGAGGGGACAGGGACGGCGGGAGCAGTTCTTC CASSTRGQGRREQFF
once TRBJ2-7 TRBV29-1 TRBD1 TGCAGCGTTGTGACAGGGGGCTACGAGCAGTACTTC CSVVTGGYEQYF
. TRBJ2-7 TRBV5-4 TRBD1 TGTGCCAGCAGCTTTATGGGACAGAACTACGAGCAGTACTTC CASSFMGQNYEQYF
. TRBJ2-7 TRBV29-1 TRBD1 TGCAGCGTTGGGACAGGATTCTCCGAGCAGTACTTC CSVGTGFSEQYF
. TRBJ2-1 TRBV29-1 TRBD2 TGCAGCGGTACTGACGGGGGGAAAAAGCAGTTCTTC CSGTDGGKKQFF
. TRBJ2-1 TRBV7-2 TRBD1 TGTGCCAGCAGCCCGGACAGGGCGTCCTACAATGAGCAGTTCTTC CASSPDRASYNEQFF
many TRBJ1-4 TRBV18 . TGTGCCAGCTCACAGTGGGCGGCGGGGACTGAAAAACTGTTTTTT CASSQWAAGTEKLFF
. TRBJ1-1 TRBV10-3 . TGTGCCATCAGGGGACTGGCGATGAACACTGAAGCTTTCTTT CAIRGLAMNTEAFF
. TRBJ1-2 TRBV7-3 . TGTGCCAGCAGCTTAAACCCCAAGGTCATACCAGGCTATGGCTACACCTTC CASSLNPKVIPGYGYTF
. TRBJ2-3 TRBV11-2 TRBD2 TGTGCCAGCAGCTTAGCCCCTGTAGGAGCGGGGTGGACAGATACGCAGTATTTT CASSLAPVGAGWTDTQYF
. TRBJ1-5 TRBV11-2 . TGTGCCAGCAGCTTATCCAGCGGGGACCAGCCCCAGCATTTT CASSLSSGDQPQHF
. TRBJ1-1 TRBV7-2 . TGTGCCAGCAGCCCTCCCGGGGGCACTGAAGCTTTCTTT CASSPPGGTEAFF
many TRBJ1-2 TRBV6-4 . TGTGCCAGCAGTGACACTGGTGCGGGGGGCTACACCTTC CASSDTGAGGYTF
. TRBJ2-1 TRBV18 . TGTGCCAGCTCACCACCGGCCAGGACAGTACAAAATGAGCAGTTCTTC CASSPPARTVQNEQFF
. TRBJ2-5 TRBV28 TRBD2 TGTGCCAGCAGATCTCTGATACCGGGACTAGCAGTTCAAGAGACCCAGTACTTC CASRSLIPGLAVQETQYF
. TRBJ1-5 TRBV7-9 . TGTGCCAGCAGCTTATTCGAGGATCAGCCCCAGCATTTT CASSLFEDQPQHF
. TRBJ2-5 TRBV6-1 . TGTGCCAGCAGTGAAGTAGCGGAGAGGGCCCAGTACTTC CASSEVAERAQYF
. TRBJ2-5 TRBV29-1 TRBD1 TGCAGCGCCGGACAGGGGGCAGAGACCCAGTACTTC CSAGQGAETQYF
. TRBJ1-1 TRBV7-2 TRBD1 TGTGCCAGCAGCTTAAGGGGAAACAGGGGGCTAAACACTGAAGCTTTCTTT CASSLRGNRGLNTEAFF
. TRBJ2-5 TRBV24-1 TRBD1 TGTGCCACCAGTGAGGGGGACAGGGGGCGCTTAGAGACCCAGTACTTC CATSEGDRGRLETQYF
. TRBJ1-3 TRBV30 TRBD1 TGTGCCTGGAGGGGACAGACTGGAAACACCATATATTTT CAWRGQTGNTIYF
. TRBJ1-3 TRBV4-3 . TGCGCCAGCAGCCAAGATCCCGGGATTTCTGGAAACACCATATATTTT CASSQDPGISGNTIYF
once TRBJ1-2 TRBV11-2 TRBD1 TGTGCCAGCAGCCGAGCCGGGACAGTTCGCACGTCGGCGTACTATGGCTACACCTTC CASSRAGTVRTSAYYGYTF
. TRBJ1-6 TRBV14 TRBD1 TGTGCCAGCAGCCACCACAGGGGGCAAGTAGGATCACCCCTCCACTTT CASSHHRGQVGSPLHF
. TRBJ1-4 TRBV9 . TGTGCCAGCAGCGTTGCCCCCTCGGATGAAAAACTGTTTTTT CASSVAPSDEKLFF
. TRBJ2-7 TRBV7-8 . TGTGCCAGCAGCTTAAGGGCGGGGAGAACAAGCTCCTACGAGCAGTACTTC CASSLRAGRTSSYEQYF
. TRBJ1-1 TRBV5-4 . TGTGCCAGCAGCCTGGGGGCAGGGGCTTTCCAACTAAACATGAACACTGAAGCTTTCTTT CASSLGAGAFQLNMNTEAFF
. TRBJ1-5 TRBV24-1 TRBD1 TGTGCCACCAGTGATTCGGACAGGGTTCAGCCCCAGCATTTT CATSDSDRVQPQHF
. TRBJ1-1 TRBV25-1 . TGTGCCAGCGCCAGGGCCGCCTCGAACACTGAAGCTTTCTTT CASARAASNTEAFF
. TRBJ1-2 TRBV20-1 . TGCAGTGCTAGTAAGCAGGATCCTAACTATGGCTACACCTTC CSASKQDPNYGYTF
. TRBJ2-1 TRBV11-3 TRBD2 TGTGCCAGCAGCGACGGACTAGCGGGGGGGCTGGCGGGGGATGAGCAGTTCTTC CASSDGLAGGLAGDEQFF
. TRBJ1-5 TRBV27 . TGTGCCAGCAGTTTATCCGCGGGGGGTCAGCCCCAGCATTTT CASSLSAGGQPQHF